This passage covers 25 T cell receptor beta chains from one sample sequenced in a study of T cells in tuberculosis. Generated by immunoSEQ multiplex PCR, the TCRdb table keeps only in-frame clones and is missing some. Among around 30,000 clones, about 91% were seen once, and the ten largest hold approximately 6.8%. Time point meaning: new active TB diagnosis, blood taken before or within 7 days of starting treatment. The sequencing used PBMCs, collected at tuberculosis diagnosis. The receptors here all came from an adult with tuberculosis.

The rearrangement joins TRBV6-1 to TRBJ2-1; 8 bases line up with TRBD2. The ends lost 8 bases at V and 7 bases at J; junction bases unmatched: 13. The CDR3 loop spans 15 amino acids. Germline CDR1 and CDR2: MNHNS and SASEGT. The CDR3 nucleotides read TGTGCCAGCGGCCGGGAGGGCCTAAAGGGGAATGAGCAGTTCTTC. This gives the protein CASGREGLKGNEQFF.

The V call is TRBV15, the J call TRBJ2-7; D not resolved. Trimming left V 0 bases short and J 3 bases short, with 6 bases between. In germline, CDR1 is LNHNV, CDR2 YYDKDF (reference sequence). CDR3 size: 13 residues. The CDR3 spells CATSRDNSYEQYF. CDR3 bases: TGTGCCACCAGCAGAGATAATAGCTACGAGCAGTACTTC.

The CDR3 region has the DNA TGTGCCAGCAGCCGCACTAGCACCGCTTCCACAGATACGCAGTATTTT. This sequence encodes CASSRTSTASTDTQYF. V gene TRBV7-3 combines with J gene TRBJ2-3; D perhaps matches TRBD2 (6 bases). The V end lost 5 bases, the J end lost 2 bases, and 17 bases lay between the germline ends. This CDR3 has 16 residues. CDR1 and CDR2 (germline): SGHTA, FQGTGA.

The chain links TRBV7-3 to TRBJ1-5; D is unclear. V was cut by 5 bases and J by 3 bases, with 17 bases left in between. The CDR3 totals 16 residues. CDR1 SGHTA and CDR2 FQGTGA come from the germline V gene. DNA of the CDR3: TGTGCCAGCAGCCTGACACACTTAGACGTCAATCAGCCCCAGCATTTT. It codes for CASSLTHLDVNQPQHF. The complete variable domain, with remaining parts taken from reference TRBV7-3 and TRBJ1-5, reads GAGVSQTPSNKVTEKGKYVELRCDPISGHTALYWYRQSLGQGPEFLIYFQGTGAADDSGLPNDRFFAVRPEGSVSTLKIQRTERGDSAVYLCASSLTHLDVNQPQHFGDGTRLSIL.

CDR3 sequence reads: CSVRDGGNQPQHF. The CDR3 bases are TGCAGCGTAAGGGACGGGGGGAATCAGCCCCAGCATTTT. This chain connects TRBV29-1 to TRBJ1-5, with D possibly TRBD1 on 5 matching bases. Trimming took off 6 bases at V and 4 bases at J, with 13 bases between the two ends. Germline lookup yields CDR1 SQVTM and CDR2 ANQGSEA. This CDR3 contains 13 residues.

The J gene is TRBJ1-2, the V gene TRBV30; 10 bases agree with TRBD1. The junction had 5 bases not matched to a gene; V was cut back by 0 bases and J by 7 bases. CDR1 and CDR2 (germline): GTSNPN, SVGIG (reference sequence). CDR3 size: 14 residues. The CDR3 nucleotides read TGTGCCTGGAGTGTGGGACAGGGGCGCGGTGGCTACACCTTC. Amino acid sequence: CAWSVGQGRGGYTF.

V gene TRBV28 combines with J gene TRBJ2-1; tentative D call: TRBD2 (5 bases). CDR1 MDHEN and CDR2 SYDVKM come from the germline V gene. The CDR3 length is 17 residues. Trimming took off 2 bases at V and 2 bases at J, with 16 bases between the two ends. The CDR3 region is CASSLVRVSGAYNEQFF. The CDR3 DNA is TGTGCCAGCAGTTTAGTACGGGTGAGCGGAGCCTACAATGAGCAGTTCTTC. The variable domain in full, completed from reference TRBV28 and TRBJ2-1, reads DVKVTQSSRYLVKRTGEKVFLECVQDMDHENMFWYRQDPGLGLRLIYFSYDVKMKEKGDIPEGYSVSREKKERFSLILESASTNQTSMYLCASSLVRVSGAYNEQFFGPGTRLTVL.

V usage is TRBV12-5 and J usage is TRBJ2-4, with a possible D match to TRBD1 (6 bases). V lost 7 bases and J 7 bases, leaving 20 bases between the germline ends. The CDR3 covers 15 residues. The V gene's germline CDR1 is LGHNT and CDR2 FRNRAP. CDR3 residues: CASAPGGRGFNIQYF. DNA for the CDR3: TGTGCTAGTGCCCCCGGCGGCAGGGGATTTAACATTCAGTACTTC.

The chain joins TRBV6-5 to TRBJ2-5, with 8 bases aligning to TRBD1. V trimming: 7 bases; J trimming: 2 bases; junction bases outside the gene matches: 9. This CDR3 spans 15 amino acids. Germline lookup yields CDR1 MNHEY and CDR2 SVGAGI. In nucleotides, the CDR3 is TGTGCCAGCACCAGACGACAGGGGCTTCAAGAGACCCAGTACTTC. Its protein is CASTRRQGLQETQYF.

The chain employs TRBV19 and TRBJ1-5, with a possible D match to TRBD1 (5 bases). The CDR3 spans 16 residues. Germline V lookup: CDR1 LNHDA, CDR2 SQIVND (reference sequence). The germline V and J ends were trimmed by 6 bases and 3 bases, with 18 bases remaining between them. The CDR3 nucleotides read TGTGCCAGTAGGACGACAGTCTGGGTGAACAATCAGCCCCAGCATTTT. Amino acid sequence: CASRTTVWVNNQPQHF.

For the CDR3, the DNA is TGTGCCAGCAGCCGACAATTCCCGACTAGCGGGGGGTCTTCTAGCACAGATACGCAGTATTTT. Amino acids: CASSRQFPTSGGSSSTDTQYF. The chain employs TRBV2 and TRBJ2-3, with 13 bases that match TRBD2. Germline loops: CDR1 SNHLY, CDR2 FYNNEI. After removal of 6 bases from V and 0 bases from J, the junction contained 18 bases not matched to a gene. The CDR3 spans 21 residues.

The rearrangement joins TRBV14 to TRBJ2-2, with D possibly TRBD1 on 6 matching bases. The CDR3 has 13 residues. The ends were cut back, 1 base at V and 13 bases at J, with 13 bases in the middle. The germline V gene encodes CDR1 SGHDN and CDR2 FVKESK. In nucleotides, the CDR3 is TGTGCCAGCAGCCAAGTACAGGGAAGGGGGCTGTTTTTT. This gives the protein CASSQVQGRGLFF.

The genes are TRBV2 and TRBJ1-5; no clear D gene. Germline V gene sequence: CDR1 SNHLY, CDR2 FYNNEI. The CDR3 sequence is 15 residues long. V dropped 3 bases and J dropped 4 bases, with 13 bases sitting between them. The CDR3 DNA reads as TGTGCCAGCAGTGAGAGGGCAGGACCTAATCAGCCCCAGCATTTT. It encodes CASSERAGPNQPQHF. Using reference TRBV2 and TRBJ1-5 for the parts outside the CDR3, the full variable domain is EPEVTQTPSHQVTQMGQEVILRCVPISNHLYFYWYRQILGQKVEFLVSFYNNEISEKSEIFDDQFSVERPDGSNFTLKIRSTKLEDSAMYFCASSERAGPNQPQHFGDGTRLSIL.

The rearrangement links TRBV10-2 to TRBJ1-1; D might be TRBD1 (6 bases). The CDR3 sequence is 16 residues long. Germline V gene sequence: CDR1 WSHSY, CDR2 SAAADI. Trimming stripped 1 base from V and 1 base from J, with 13 bases between. The CDR3 DNA reads as TGCGCCAGCAGTGAGTTGGGGGCGCGGAGGAACACTGAAGCTTTCTTT. It translates to CASSELGARRNTEAFF.

The rearrangement links TRBV7-9 to TRBJ1-2; 8 nucleotides agree with TRBD1. J gave up 1 base and V 4 bases, and 8 bases lay outside the gene matches. The germline CDR1 and CDR2 sequences are SEHNR and FQNEAQ (reference sequence). This CDR3 comprises 16 residues. This chain's CDR3 is CASSSGQGGGNYGYTF. CDR3 sequence (DNA): TGTGCCAGCAGCTCCGGACAGGGAGGGGGTAACTATGGCTACACCTTC. The full variable domain, with the rest looked up from reference TRBV7-9 and TRBJ1-2, is DTGVSQNPRHKITKRGQNVTFRCDPISEHNRLYWYRQTLGQGPEFLTYFQNEAQLEKSRLLSDRFSAERPKGSFSTLEIQRTEQGDSAMYLCASSSGQGGGNYGYTFGSGTRLTVV.

The chain employs TRBV7-2 and TRBJ2-1, with TRBD2 matching over 12 bases. The V and J ends lost 2 bases and 10 bases, in that order; junction bases with no gene match: 6. Germline CDR1 and CDR2: SGHTA and FQGNSA. The CDR3 length is 15 residues. CDR3 nucleotides: TGTGCCAGCAGCTTACCTAGCGGGAGGGCCAACGAGCAGTTCTTC. Protein sequence: CASSLPSGRANEQFF.

The chain joins TRBV6-1 to TRBJ1-5; D ambiguous. Trimming shortened V by 1 base and J by 0 bases, and 13 bases separated the two germline ends. The CDR3 runs 17 residues. CDR1 MNHNS and CDR2 SASEGT come from the germline V gene. The CDR3 DNA reads TGTGCCAGCAGTGAAGACGGGGTACGTATTAGCAATCAGCCCCAGCATTTT. This translates into CASSEDGVRISNQPQHF.

The chain uses TRBV7-3 and TRBJ2-1; 10 bases line up with TRBD1. Germline CDR1 is SGHTA and CDR2 is FQGTGA. This CDR3 spans 13 amino acids. V lost 5 bases and J lost 8; bases outside the gene matches: 3. CDR3 bases: TGTGCCAGCAGCCTAGGACAGGGGGATGAGCAGTTCTTC. It codes for CASSLGQGDEQFF.

This chain connects TRBV10-3 to TRBJ2-3; TRBD2 aligns across 10 bases. The CDR3 has 15 amino acids. Germline CDR1 and CDR2: ENHRY and SYGVKD. V was clipped by 6 bases and J by 2 bases; unmatched bases: 5. CDR3 in amino acids: CAISTAGGHTDTQYF. CDR3 nucleotide sequence: TGTGCCATCAGCACAGCGGGGGGGCACACAGATACGCAGTATTTT.

This clone has only one observation. The V gene is TRBV4-2, the J gene TRBJ2-1, with D unresolved. The CDR3 length is 14 residues. CDR1 is LGHNA, CDR2 YNFKEQ, per germline. The ends were cut back, 0 bases at V and 9 bases at J, with 12 bases in the middle. This CDR3 is CASSQDWLPGEQFF. DNA of the CDR3: TGTGCCAGCAGCCAAGATTGGCTCCCGGGTGAGCAGTTCTTC.

The chain uses TRBV7-8 and TRBJ2-7, with TRBD1 identical over 11 bases. Trimming cost V 2 bases and J 3 bases; bases outside gene matches: 3. The germline CDR1 and CDR2 sequences are SGHVS and FQNEAQ. The CDR3 runs 15 residues. CDR3 bases: TGTGCCAGCAGCTTATTTGGGACAGGGGGCTACGAGCAGTACTTC. Amino acid sequence: CASSLFGTGGYEQYF.

This clone came up once. This chain joins TRBV4-3 and TRBJ1-4; D is unclear. This CDR3 is built from 16 residues. V lost 0 bases and J lost 8, with 16 bases in between. Germline assignment: CDR1 LGHNA and CDR2 YSLEER. The DNA for the CDR3 is TGCGCCAGCAGCCAAGATGAAGCGGAGGGAGAGGAAAAACTGTTTTTT. Protein: CASSQDEAEGEEKLFF.

The genes are TRBV9 and TRBJ2-3; unclear D gene. The CDR3 covers 13 residues. Germline V gives CDR1 SGDLS, CDR2 YYNGEE. Trimming pared 2 bases from V and 5 bases from J, leaving 9 bases between. The CDR3 DNA is TGTGCCAGCAGCGTCCACTACCGAGATACGCAGTATTTT. It is translated as CASSVHYRDTQYF.

This clone has only one observation. Here the CDR3 reads CASSFLRAGSETQYF. The CDR3 DNA reads TGCGCCAGCTCTTTTCTTAGGGCAGGGTCAGAGACCCAGTACTTC. J is TRBJ2-5 and V is TRBV5-1, with D perhaps matching TRBD1 (5 bases). With 7 bases removed from V and 4 bases from J, the gap between germline ends came to 20 bases. This CDR3 comprises 15 residues. Germline values: CDR1 SGHRS, CDR2 YFSETQ.

This chain links TRBV7-3 with TRBJ2-1; TRBD2 matches at 7 bases. The germline gives CDR1 SGHTA, CDR2 FQGTGA. Losses at the gene ends were 5 bases for V and 7 bases for J; bases not matched to a gene: 11. The CDR3 consists of 15 residues. CDR3 in DNA: TGTGCCAGCAGCCCCTACACTCGCGGGGGTAATGAGCAGTTCTTC. It yields the protein CASSPYTRGGNEQFF.